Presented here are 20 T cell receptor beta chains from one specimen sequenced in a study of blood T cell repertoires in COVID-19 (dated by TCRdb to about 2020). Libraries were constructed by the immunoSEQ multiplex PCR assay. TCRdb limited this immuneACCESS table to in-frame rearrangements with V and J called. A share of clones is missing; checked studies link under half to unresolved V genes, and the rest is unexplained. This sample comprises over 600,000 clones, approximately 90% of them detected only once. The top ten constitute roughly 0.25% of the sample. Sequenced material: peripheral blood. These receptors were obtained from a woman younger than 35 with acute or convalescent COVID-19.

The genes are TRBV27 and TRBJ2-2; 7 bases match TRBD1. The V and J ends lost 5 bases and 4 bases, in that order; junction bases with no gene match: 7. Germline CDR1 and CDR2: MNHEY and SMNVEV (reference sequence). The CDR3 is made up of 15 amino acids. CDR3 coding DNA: TGTGCCAGCAGTAGGCCAGGGGGAAGCACCGGGGAGCTGTTTTTT. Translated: CASSRPGGSTGELFF.

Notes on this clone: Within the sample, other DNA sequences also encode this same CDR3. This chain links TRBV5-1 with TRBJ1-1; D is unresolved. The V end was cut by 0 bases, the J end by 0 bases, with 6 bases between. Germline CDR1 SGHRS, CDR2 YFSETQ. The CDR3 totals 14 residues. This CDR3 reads CASSLGAMNTEAFF. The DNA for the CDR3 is TGCGCCAGCAGCTTGGGAGCTATGAACACTGAAGCTTTCTTT.

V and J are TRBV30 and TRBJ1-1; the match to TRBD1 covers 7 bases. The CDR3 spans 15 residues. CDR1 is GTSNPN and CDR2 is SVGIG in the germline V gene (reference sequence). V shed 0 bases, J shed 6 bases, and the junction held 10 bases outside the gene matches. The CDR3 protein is CAWSVYRQGLSEAFF. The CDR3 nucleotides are TGTGCCTGGAGTGTGTACAGACAGGGCTTATCTGAAGCTTTCTTT.

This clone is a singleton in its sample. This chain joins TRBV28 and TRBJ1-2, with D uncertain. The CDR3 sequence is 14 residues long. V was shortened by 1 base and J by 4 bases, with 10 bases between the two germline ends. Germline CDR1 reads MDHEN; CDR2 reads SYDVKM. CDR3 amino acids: CASSLLWASYGYTF. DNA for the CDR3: TGTGCCAGCAGTTTATTGTGGGCCTCCTATGGCTACACCTTC.

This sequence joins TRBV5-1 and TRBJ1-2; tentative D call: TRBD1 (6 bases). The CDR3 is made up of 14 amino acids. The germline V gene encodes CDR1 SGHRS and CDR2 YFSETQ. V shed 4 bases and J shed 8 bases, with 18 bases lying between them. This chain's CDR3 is CASSPDVQGWGYTF. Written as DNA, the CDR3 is TGCGCCAGCAGCCCGGACGTACAGGGATGGGGCTACACCTTC.

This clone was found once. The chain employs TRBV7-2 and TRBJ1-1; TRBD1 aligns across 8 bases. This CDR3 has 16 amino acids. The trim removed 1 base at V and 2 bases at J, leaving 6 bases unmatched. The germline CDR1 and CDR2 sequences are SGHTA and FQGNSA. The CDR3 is CASSLDRGFENTEAFF. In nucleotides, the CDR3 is TGTGCCAGCAGCTTAGACAGGGGGTTTGAAAACACTGAAGCTTTCTTT.

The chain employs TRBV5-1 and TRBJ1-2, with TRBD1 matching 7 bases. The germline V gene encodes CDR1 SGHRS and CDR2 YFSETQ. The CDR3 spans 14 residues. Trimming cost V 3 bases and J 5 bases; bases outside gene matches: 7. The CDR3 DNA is TGCGCCAGCAGCTCGCTGTGGGACAGTTATGGCTACACCTTC. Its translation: CASSSLWDSYGYTF.

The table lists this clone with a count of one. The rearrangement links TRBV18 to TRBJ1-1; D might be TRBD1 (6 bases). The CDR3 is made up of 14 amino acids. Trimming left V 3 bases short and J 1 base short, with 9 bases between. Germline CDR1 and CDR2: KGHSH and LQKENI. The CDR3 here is CASSPDRSNTEAFF. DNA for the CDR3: TGTGCCAGCTCACCGGACAGATCGAACACTGAAGCTTTCTTT.

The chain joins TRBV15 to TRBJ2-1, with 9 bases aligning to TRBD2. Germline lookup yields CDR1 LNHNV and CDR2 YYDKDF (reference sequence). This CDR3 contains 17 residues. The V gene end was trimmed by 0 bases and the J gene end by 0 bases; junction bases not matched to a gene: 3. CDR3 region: CATSREGGGDSYNEQFF. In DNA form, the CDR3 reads TGTGCCACCAGCAGAGAAGGCGGGGGGGACTCCTACAATGAGCAGTTCTTC.

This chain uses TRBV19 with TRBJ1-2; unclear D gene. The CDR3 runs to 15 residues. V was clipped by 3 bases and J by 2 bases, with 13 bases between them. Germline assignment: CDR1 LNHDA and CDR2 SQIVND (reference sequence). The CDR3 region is CASSIEREVNYGYTF. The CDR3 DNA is TGTGCCAGTAGTATCGAGAGGGAGGTGAACTATGGCTACACCTTC.

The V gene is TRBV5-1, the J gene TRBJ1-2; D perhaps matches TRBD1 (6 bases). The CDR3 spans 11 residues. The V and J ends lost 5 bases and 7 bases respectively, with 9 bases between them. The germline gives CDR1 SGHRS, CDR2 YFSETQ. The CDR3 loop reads CASRTGFGYTF. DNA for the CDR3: TGCGCCAGCAGAACAGGGTTTGGCTACACCTTC.

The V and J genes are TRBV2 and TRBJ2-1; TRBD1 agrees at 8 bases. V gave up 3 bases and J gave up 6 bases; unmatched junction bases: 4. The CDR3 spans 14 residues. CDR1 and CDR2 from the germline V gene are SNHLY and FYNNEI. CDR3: CASSDIGTGNEQFF. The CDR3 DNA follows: TGTGCCAGCAGTGATATAGGGACAGGCAATGAGCAGTTCTTC. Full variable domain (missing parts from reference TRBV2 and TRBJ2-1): EPEVTQTPSHQVTQMGQEVILRCVPISNHLYFYWYRQILGQKVEFLVSFYNNEISEKSEIFDDQFSVERPDGSNFTLKIRSTKLEDSAMYFCASSDIGTGNEQFFGPGTRLTVL.

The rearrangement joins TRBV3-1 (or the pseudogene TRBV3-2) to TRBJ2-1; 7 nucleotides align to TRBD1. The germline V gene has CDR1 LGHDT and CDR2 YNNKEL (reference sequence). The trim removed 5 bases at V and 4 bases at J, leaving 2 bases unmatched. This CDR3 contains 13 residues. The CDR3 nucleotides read TGTGCCAGCAGCTACAGGGGATACAATGAGCAGTTCTTC. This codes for CASSYRGYNEQFF.

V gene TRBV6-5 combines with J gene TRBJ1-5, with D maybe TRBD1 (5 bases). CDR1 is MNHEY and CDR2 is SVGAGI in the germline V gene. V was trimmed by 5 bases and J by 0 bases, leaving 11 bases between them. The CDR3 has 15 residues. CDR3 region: CASSRQSYSNQPQHF. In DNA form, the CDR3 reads TGTGCCAGCAGTCGACAGAGTTATAGCAATCAGCCCCAGCATTTT.

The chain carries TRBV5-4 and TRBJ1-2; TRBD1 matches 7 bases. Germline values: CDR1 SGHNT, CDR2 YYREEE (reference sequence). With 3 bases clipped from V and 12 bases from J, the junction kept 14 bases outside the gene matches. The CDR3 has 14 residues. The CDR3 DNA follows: TGTGCCAGCAGCTCACCCCCCGGACAGGCCAAGGACACCTTC. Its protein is CASSSPPGQAKDTF.

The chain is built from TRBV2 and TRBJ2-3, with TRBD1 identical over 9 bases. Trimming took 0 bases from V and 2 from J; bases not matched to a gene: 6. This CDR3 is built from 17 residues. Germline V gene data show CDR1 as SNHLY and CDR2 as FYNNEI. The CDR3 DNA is TGTGCCAGCAGTGAAGCATTGGGACAGGGTGACACAGATACGCAGTATTTT. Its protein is CASSEALGQGDTDTQYF.

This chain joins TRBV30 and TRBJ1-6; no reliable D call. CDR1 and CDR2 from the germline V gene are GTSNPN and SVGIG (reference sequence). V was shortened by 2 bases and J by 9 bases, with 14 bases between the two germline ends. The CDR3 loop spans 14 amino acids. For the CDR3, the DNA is TGTGCCTGGAGTTATGGGCAGGTGACTTCACCCCTCCACTTT. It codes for CAWSYGQVTSPLHF.

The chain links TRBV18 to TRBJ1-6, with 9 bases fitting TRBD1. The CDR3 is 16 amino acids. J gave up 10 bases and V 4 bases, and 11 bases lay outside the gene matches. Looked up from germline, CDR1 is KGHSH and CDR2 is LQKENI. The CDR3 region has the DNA TGTGCCAGCTCACAGGGACAGGGTCGAGTACGGTCACCCCTCCACTTT. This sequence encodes CASSQGQGRVRSPLHF. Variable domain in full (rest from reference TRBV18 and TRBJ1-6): NAGVMQNPRHLVRRRGQEARLRCSPMKGHSHVYWYRQLPEEGLKFMVYLQKENIIDESGMPKERFSAEFPKEGPSILRIQQVVRGDSAAYFCASSQGQGRVRSPLHFGNGTRLTVT.

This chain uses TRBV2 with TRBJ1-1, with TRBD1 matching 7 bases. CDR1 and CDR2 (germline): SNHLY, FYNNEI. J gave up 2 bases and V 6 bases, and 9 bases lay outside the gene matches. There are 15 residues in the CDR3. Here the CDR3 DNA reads TGTGCCAGCAGCCTTACAGGGGAGGCTAACACTGAAGCTTTCTTT. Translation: CASSLTGEANTEAFF.

CDR3 nucleotide sequence: TGTGCCAGCAGTCTACCCCTGACAGGGAAAGACCCAAATCAGCCCCAGCATTTT. This gives the protein CASSLPLTGKDPNQPQHF. The V gene is TRBV27, the J gene TRBJ1-5, with 7 bases aligning to TRBD1. V was clipped by 5 bases and J by 4 bases; unmatched bases: 17. Germline values: CDR1 MNHEY, CDR2 SMNVEV (reference sequence). The CDR3 consists of 18 residues.